This TCR beta chain originates from a study of CD8+ T cells in alopecia areata. Overall study results and limits: Clonality in lesional scalp, especially alopecia totalis/universalis, exceeded that of normal scalp. Scalp data also include sequences from resident alphabeta T cells of normal skin.

This sample's treatment: oral pan-JAK inhibitor, 5-10 mg twice daily. As part of sample collection, lesional scalp punch biopsies and peripheral blood were taken from alopecia areata patients. Concerning this clone: Its antigen is currently unknown. Other DNA sequences from this sample encode an identical CDR3 as well.

The CDR3 has 12 residues. V shed 4 bases and J shed 0 bases, with 6 bases lying between them. Germline lookup yields CDR1 GTSNPN and CDR2 SVGIG (reference sequence). RNA was isolated and reverse transcribed to cDNA, the sequencing template. TCRdb's table, derived via immunoSEQ multiplex PCR, lists solely in-frame clones and lacks some. The sample lists approximately 280,000 clones, about three fifths seen once, with over 1.5% in the top ten. Sequenced material: CD4+ T cells sorted from blood, taken at week 24, from a patient treated with tofacitinib. The clonotype originates from a human donor with alopecia areata. The genes are TRBV30 and TRBJ1-1, with D possibly TRBD1 on 6 matching bases. CDR3 sequence (DNA): TGTGCCTGGACAGGGGTGAACACTGAAGCTTTCTTT. This codes for CAWTGVNTEAFF.